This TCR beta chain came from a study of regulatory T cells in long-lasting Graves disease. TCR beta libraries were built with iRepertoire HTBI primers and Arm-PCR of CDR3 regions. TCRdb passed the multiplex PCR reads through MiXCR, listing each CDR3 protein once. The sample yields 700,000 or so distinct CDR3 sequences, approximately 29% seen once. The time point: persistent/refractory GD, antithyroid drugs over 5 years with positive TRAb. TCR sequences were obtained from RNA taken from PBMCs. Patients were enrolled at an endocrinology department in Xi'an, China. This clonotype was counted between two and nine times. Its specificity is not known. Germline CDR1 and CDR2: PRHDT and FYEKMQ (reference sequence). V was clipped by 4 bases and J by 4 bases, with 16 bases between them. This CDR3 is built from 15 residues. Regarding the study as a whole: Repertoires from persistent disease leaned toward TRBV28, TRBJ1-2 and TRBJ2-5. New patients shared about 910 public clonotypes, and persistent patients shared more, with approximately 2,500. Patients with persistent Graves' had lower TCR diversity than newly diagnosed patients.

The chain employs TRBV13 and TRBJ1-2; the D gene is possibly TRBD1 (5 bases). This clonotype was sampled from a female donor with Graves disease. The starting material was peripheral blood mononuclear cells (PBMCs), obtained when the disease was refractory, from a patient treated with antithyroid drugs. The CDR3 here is CASSSPDSAPYGYTF. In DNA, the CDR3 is TGTGCCAGCAGCTCCCCAGACAGCGCACCCTATGGCTACACCTTC.